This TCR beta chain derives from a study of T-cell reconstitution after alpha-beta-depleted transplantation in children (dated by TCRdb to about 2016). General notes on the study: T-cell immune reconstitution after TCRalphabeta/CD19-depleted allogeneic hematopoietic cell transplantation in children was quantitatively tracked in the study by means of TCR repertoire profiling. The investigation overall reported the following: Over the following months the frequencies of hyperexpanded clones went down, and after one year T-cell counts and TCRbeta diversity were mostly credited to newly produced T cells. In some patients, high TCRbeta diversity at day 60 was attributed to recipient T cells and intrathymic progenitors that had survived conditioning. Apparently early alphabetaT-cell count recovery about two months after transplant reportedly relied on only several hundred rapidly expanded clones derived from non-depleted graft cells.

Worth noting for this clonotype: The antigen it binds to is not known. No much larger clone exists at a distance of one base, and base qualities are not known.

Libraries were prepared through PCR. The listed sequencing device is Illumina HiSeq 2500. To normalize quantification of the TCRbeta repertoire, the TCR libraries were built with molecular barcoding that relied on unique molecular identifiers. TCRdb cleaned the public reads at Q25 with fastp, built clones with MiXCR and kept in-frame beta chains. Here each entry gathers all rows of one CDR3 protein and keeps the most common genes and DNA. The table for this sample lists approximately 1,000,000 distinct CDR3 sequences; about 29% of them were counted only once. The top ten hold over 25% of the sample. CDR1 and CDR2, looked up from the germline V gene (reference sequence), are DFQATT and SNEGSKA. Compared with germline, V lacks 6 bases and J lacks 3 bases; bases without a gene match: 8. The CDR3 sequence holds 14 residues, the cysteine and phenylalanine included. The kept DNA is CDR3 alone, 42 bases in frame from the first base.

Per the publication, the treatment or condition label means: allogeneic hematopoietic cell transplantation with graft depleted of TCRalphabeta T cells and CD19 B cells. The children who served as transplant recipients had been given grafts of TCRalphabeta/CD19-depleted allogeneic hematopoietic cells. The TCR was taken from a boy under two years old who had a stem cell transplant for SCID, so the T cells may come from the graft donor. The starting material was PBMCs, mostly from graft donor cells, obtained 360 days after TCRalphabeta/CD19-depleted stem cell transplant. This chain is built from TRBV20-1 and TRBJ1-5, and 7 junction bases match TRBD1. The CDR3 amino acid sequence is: CSARKTGTNQPQHF. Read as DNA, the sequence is TGCAGTGCCAGAAAGACAGGGACCAATCAGCCCCAGCATTTT.